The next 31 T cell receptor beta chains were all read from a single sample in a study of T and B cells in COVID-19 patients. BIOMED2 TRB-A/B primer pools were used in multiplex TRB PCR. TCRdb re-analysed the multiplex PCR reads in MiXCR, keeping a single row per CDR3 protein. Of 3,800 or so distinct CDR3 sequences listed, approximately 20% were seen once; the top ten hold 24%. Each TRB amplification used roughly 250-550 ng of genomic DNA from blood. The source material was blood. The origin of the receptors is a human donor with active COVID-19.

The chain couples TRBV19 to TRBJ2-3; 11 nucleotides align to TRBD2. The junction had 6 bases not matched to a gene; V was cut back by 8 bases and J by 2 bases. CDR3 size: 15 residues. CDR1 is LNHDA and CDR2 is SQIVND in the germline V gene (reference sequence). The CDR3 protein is CASRGTSGYTDTQYF. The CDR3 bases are TGTGCCAGTCGAGGGACTAGCGGATACACAGATACGCAGTATTTT. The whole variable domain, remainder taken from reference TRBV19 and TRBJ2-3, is DGGITQSPKYLFRKEGQNVTLSCEQNLNHDAMYWYRQDPGQGLRLIYYSQIVNDFQKGDIAEGYSVSREKKESFPLTVTSAQKNPTAFYLCASRGTSGYTDTQYFGPGTRLTVL.

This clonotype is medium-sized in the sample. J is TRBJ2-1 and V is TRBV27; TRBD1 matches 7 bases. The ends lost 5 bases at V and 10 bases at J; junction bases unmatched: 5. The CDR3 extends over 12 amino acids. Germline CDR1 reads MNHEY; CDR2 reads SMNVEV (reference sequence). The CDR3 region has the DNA TGTGCCAGCAGTCCCCAGACAGGGGAGCAGTTCTTC. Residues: CASSPQTGEQFF.

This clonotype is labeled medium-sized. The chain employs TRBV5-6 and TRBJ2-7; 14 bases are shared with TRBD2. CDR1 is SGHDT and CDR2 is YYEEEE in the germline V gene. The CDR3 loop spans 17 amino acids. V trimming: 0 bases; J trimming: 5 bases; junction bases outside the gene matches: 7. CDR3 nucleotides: TGTGCCAGCAGCTTGGGACTAGCGGGAGGGGAAAACGACGAGCAGTACTTC. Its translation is CASSLGLAGGENDEQYF.

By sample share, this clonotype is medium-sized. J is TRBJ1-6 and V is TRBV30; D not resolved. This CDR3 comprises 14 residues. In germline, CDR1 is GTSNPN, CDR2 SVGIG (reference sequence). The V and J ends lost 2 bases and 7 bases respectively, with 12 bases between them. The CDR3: CAWSPSGYNSPLHF. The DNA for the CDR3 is TGTGCCTGGAGTCCCTCTGGGTACAATTCACCCCTCCACTTT. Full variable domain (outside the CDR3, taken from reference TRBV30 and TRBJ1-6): SQTIHQWPATLVQPVGSPLSLECTVEGTSNPNLYWYRQAAGRGLQLLFYSVGIGQISSEVPQNLSASRPQDRQFILSSKKLLLSDSGFYLCAWSPSGYNSPLHFGNGTRLTVT.

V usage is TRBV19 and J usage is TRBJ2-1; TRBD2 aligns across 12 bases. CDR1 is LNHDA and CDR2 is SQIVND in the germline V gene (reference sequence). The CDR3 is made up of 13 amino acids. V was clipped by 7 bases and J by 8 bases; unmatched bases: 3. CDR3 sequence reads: CASKWTSGDEQFF. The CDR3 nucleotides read TGTGCCAGTAAATGGACTAGCGGGGATGAGCAGTTCTTC.

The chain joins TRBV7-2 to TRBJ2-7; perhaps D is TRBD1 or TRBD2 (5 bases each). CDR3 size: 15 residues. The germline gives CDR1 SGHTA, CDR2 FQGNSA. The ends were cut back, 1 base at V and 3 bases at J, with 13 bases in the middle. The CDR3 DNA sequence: TGTGCCAGCAGCTTAGGGACGGGGCTGAACTACGAGCAGTACTTC. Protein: CASSLGTGLNYEQYF.

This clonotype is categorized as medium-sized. This CDR3 reads CASSPNLAPLLTGELFF. As DNA, the CDR3 is TGTGCCAGCAGTCCAAATCTAGCGCCCCTCCTGACCGGGGAGCTGTTTTTT. The chain uses TRBV6-5 and TRBJ2-2, with D perhaps TRBD2 (6 bases). The CDR3 covers 17 residues. Per the germline V gene, CDR1 is MNHEY and CDR2 is SVGAGI. Between the trimmed V and J ends, which lost 5 bases and 5 bases, there was a span of 21 bases.

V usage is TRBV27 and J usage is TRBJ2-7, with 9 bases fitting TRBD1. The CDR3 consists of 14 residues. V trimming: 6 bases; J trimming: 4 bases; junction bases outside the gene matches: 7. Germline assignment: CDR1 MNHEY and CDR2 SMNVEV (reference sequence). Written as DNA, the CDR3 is TGTGCCAGCAGCCCGGGACAGGGACAATACGAGCAGTACTTC. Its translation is CASSPGQGQYEQYF.

The CDR3 region has the DNA TGTGCCAGCAGTCAAGTGTTCGGTTTGAACACTGAAGCTTTCTTT. The encoded protein is CASSQVFGLNTEAFF. The chain couples TRBV12-3 or TRBV12-4 to TRBJ1-1, with D unresolved. V dropped 5 bases and J dropped 0 bases, with 13 bases sitting between them. This CDR3 comprises 15 residues.

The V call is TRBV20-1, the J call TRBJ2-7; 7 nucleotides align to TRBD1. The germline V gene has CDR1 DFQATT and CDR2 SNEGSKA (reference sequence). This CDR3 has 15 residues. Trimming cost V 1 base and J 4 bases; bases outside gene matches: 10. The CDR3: CSARVSGDRGYEQYF. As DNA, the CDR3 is TGCAGTGCTAGAGTGTCTGGGGACAGAGGATACGAGCAGTACTTC.

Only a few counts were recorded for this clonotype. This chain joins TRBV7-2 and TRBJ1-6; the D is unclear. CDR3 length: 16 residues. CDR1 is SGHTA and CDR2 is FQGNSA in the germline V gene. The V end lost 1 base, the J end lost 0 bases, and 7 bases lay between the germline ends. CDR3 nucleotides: TGTGCCAGCAGCTTAGACGGGAGCTCCTATAATTCACCCCTCCACTTT. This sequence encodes CASSLDGSSYNSPLHF.

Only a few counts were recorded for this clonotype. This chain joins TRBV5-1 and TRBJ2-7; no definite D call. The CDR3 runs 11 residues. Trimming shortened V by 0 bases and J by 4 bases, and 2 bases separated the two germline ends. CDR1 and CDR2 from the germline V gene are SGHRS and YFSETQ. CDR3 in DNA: TGCGCCAGCAGCTTGGCATACGAGCAGTACTTC. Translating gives CASSLAYEQYF.

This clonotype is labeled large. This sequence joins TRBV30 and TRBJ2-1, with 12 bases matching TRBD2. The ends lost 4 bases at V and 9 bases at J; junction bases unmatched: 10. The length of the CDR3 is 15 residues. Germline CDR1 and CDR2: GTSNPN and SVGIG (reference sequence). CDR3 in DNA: TGTGCCTGGACTTCGACCCTAGCGGGAGGGGTTGAGCAGTTCTTC. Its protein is CAWTSTLAGGVEQFF.

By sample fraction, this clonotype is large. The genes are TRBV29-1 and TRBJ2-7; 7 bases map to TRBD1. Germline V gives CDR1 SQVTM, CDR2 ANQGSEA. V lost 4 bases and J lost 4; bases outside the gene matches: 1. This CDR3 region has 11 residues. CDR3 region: CSVGRGYEQYF. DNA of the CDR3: TGCAGCGTTGGCAGGGGGTACGAGCAGTACTTC.

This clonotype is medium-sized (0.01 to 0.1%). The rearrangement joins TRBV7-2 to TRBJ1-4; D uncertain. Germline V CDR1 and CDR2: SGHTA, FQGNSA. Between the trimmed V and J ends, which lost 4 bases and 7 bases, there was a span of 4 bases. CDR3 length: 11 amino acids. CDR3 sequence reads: CASSYGEKLFF. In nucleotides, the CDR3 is TGTGCCAGCAGCTACGGTGAAAAACTGTTTTTT.

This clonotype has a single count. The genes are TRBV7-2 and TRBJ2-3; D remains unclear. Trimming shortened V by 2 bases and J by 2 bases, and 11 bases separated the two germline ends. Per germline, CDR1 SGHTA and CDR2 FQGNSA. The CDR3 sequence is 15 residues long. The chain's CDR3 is CASSLLWSDTDTQYF. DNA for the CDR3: TGTGCCAGCAGCTTACTCTGGTCAGACACAGATACGCAGTATTTT. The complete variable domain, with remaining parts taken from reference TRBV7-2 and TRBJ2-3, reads GAGVSQSPSNKVTEKGKDVELRCDPISGHTALYWYRQSLGQGLEFLIYFQGNSAPDKSGLPSDRFSAERTGGSVSTLTIQRTQQEDSAVYLCASSLLWSDTDTQYFGPGTRLTVL.

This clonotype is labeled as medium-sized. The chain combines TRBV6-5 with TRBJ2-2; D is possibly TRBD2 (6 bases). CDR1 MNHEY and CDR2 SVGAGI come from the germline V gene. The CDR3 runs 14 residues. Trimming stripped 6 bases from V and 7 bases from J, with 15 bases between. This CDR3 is CASSRRRAGGELFF. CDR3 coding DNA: TGTGCCAGCAGCCGACGGAGGGCCGGCGGGGAGCTGTTTTTT.

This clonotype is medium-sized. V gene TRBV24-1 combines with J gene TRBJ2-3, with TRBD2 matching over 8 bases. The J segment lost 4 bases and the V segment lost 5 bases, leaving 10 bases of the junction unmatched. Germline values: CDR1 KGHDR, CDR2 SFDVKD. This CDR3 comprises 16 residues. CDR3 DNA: TGTGCCACCAGTGGCACAAGAGCGGGAGTGGCAGATACGCAGTATTTT. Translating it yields CATSGTRAGVADTQYF.

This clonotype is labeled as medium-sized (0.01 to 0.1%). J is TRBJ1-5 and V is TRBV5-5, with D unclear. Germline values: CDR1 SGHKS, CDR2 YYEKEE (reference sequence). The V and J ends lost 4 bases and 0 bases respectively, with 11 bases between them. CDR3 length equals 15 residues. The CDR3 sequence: CASSGGGDSNQPQHF. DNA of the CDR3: TGTGCCAGCAGCGGTGGAGGAGATAGCAATCAGCCCCAGCATTTT.

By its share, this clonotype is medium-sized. This chain's CDR3 is CASSLRENTQYF. CDR3 nucleotides: TGTGCCAGCAGCTTGCGCGAGAATACGCAGTATTTT. The chain joins TRBV5-6 to TRBJ2-3; D call uncertain. V shed 1 base and J shed 7 bases, with 7 bases lying between them. This CDR3 region has 12 residues. In germline, CDR1 is SGHDT, CDR2 YYEEEE.

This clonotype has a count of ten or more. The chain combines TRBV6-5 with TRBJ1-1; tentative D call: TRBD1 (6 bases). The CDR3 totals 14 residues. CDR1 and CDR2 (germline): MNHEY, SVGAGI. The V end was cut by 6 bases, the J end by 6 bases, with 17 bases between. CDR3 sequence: CASSYPGGVSEAFF. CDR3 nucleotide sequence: TGTGCCAGCAGCTACCCCGGGGGCGTTTCTGAAGCTTTCTTT.

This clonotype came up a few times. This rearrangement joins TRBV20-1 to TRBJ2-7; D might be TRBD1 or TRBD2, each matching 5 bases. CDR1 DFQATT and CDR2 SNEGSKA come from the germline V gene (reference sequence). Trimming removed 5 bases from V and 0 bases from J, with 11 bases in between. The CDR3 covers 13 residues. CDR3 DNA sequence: TGCAGTGCTGCCGGGACGGTCTCCTACGAGCAGTACTTC. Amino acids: CSAAGTVSYEQYF.

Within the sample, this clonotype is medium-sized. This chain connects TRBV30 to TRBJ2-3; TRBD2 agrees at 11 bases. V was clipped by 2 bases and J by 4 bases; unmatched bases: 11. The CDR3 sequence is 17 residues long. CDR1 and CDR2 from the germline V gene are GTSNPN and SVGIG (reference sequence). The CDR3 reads CAWSSTLLAGVSDTQYF. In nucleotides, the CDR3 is TGTGCCTGGAGTTCCACCTTACTAGCGGGAGTATCAGATACGCAGTATTTT.

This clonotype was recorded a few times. The CDR3 sequence: CAVGGGQLNTEAFF. The CDR3 DNA reads as TGTGCCGTGGGTGGGGGACAGTTGAACACTGAAGCTTTCTTT. The chain uses TRBV10-3 and TRBJ1-1; 7 bases match TRBD1. Germline assignment: CDR1 ENHRY and CDR2 SYGVKD. The CDR3 runs to 14 residues. J gave up 0 bases and V 11 bases, and 9 bases lay outside the gene matches.

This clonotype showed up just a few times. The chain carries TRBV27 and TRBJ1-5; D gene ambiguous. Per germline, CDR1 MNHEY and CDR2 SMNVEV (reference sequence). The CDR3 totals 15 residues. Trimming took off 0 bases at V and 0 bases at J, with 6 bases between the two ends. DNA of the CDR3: TGTGCCAGCAGTTTATCTCTAAATAGCAATCAGCCCCAGCATTTT. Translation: CASSLSLNSNQPQHF.

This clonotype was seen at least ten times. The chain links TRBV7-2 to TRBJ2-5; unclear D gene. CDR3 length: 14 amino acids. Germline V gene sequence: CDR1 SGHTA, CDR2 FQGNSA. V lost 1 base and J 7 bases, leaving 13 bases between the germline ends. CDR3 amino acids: CASSLETTKMTQYF. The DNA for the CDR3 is TGTGCCAGCAGCTTAGAGACAACCAAGATGACCCAGTACTTC.

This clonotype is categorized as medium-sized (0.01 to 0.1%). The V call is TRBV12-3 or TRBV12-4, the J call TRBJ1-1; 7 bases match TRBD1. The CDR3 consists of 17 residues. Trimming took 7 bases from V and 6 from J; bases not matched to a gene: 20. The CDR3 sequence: CASTMGPGRQGGSEAFF. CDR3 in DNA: TGTGCCAGCACCATGGGGCCGGGAAGACAGGGAGGTTCTGAAGCTTTCTTT.

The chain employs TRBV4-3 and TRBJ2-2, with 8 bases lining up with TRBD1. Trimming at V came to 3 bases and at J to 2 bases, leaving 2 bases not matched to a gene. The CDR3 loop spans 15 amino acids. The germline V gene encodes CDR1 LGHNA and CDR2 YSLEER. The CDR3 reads CASSQQGANTGELFF. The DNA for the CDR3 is TGCGCCAGCAGCCAGCAGGGGGCAAACACCGGGGAGCTGTTTTTT.

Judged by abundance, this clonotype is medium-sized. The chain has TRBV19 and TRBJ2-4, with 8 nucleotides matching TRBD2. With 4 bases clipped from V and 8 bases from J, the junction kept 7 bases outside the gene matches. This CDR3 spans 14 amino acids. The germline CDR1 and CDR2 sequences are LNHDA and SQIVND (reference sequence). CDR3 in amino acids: CASSTRSGGDIQYF. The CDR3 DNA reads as TGTGCCAGTAGTACCCGTTCGGGGGGGGACATTCAGTACTTC.

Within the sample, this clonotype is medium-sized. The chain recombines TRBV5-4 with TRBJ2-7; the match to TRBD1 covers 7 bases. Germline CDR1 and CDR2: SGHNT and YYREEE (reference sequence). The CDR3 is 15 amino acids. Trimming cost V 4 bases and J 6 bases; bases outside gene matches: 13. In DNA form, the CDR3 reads TGTGCCAGCAGCCCGCCCGGACAGGCCCCCGGCGAGCAGTACTTC. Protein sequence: CASSPPGQAPGEQYF. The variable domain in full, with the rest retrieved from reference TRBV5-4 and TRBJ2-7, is ETGVTQSPTHLIKTRGQQVTLRCSSQSGHNTVSWYQQALGQGPQFIFQYYREEENGRGNFPPRFSGLQFPNYSSELNVNALELDDSALYLCASSPPGQAPGEQYFGPGTRLTVT.

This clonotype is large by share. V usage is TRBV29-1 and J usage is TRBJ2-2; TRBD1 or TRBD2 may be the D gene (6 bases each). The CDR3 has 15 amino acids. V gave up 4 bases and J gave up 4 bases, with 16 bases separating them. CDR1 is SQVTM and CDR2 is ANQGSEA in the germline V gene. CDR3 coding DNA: TGCAGCGTTGCGCTAGGGGGGTGGGGCACCGGGGAGCTGTTTTTT. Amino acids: CSVALGGWGTGELFF.